These 26 T cell receptor beta chains originate from one sample sequenced in a study of patients and donors after allogeneic stem cell transplantation. From the RT-PCR reads, TCRdb called clonotypes with MiXCR, one entry per CDR3 protein. This table holds some 150,000 distinct CDR3 sequences, about two fifths found once. The sample consisted of blood, either unsorted or a sorted T cell fraction (not recorded which). The receptors come from a human donor who was either an allogeneic HSCT recipient or a stem cell or donor lymphocyte infusion donor (not recorded which). It is not recorded whose cells these are; they may come from a transplant donor.

The chain employs TRBV28 and TRBJ1-5, with 10 bases aligning to TRBD1. Looked up from germline, CDR1 is MDHEN and CDR2 is SYDVKM. V lost 2 bases and J lost 5; bases outside the gene matches: 3. This CDR3 comprises 15 residues. The CDR3 sequence is CASSLRDRGYQPQHF. The CDR3 DNA reads TGTGCCAGCAGTTTACGGGACAGGGGTTATCAGCCCCAGCATTTT. Full variable domain (missing parts from reference TRBV28 and TRBJ1-5): DVKVTQSSRYLVKRTGEKVFLECVQDMDHENMFWYRQDPGLGLRLIYFSYDVKMKEKGDIPEGYSVSREKKERFSLILESASTNQTSMYLCASSLRDRGYQPQHFGDGTRLSIL.

This clonotype has just one count. The V and J genes are TRBV9 and TRBJ1-4; D is unresolved. V lost 0 bases, J lost 3 bases, and 15 bases lay in between. Germline lookup yields CDR1 SGDLS and CDR2 YYNGEE. The CDR3 is 17 amino acids. Written as DNA, the CDR3 is TGTGCCAGCAGCGTAGGTCCCACCCCGGCGGCTAATGAAAAACTGTTTTTT. This sequence encodes CASSVGPTPAANEKLFF.

This clonotype was seen ten or more times. The chain uses TRBV4-3 and TRBJ2-3; 8 nucleotides agree with TRBD2. Germline V gene sequence: CDR1 LGHNA, CDR2 YSLEER. V lost 0 bases to trimming and J lost 11 bases; unmatched junction nucleotides: 19. The CDR3 covers 18 residues. The CDR3 DNA sequence: TGCGCCAGCAGCCAAGATCACCTCGCGGGGGGAGTACCTCCTCGGCAGTATTTT. It encodes CASSQDHLAGGVPPRQYF.

The chain carries TRBV3-1 and TRBJ1-5; no definite D call. This CDR3 comprises 16 residues. Trimming took 1 base from V and 0 from J, leaving 10 bases between them. Looked up from germline, CDR1 is LGHDT and CDR2 is YNNKEL (reference sequence). The CDR3 bases are TGTGCCAGCAGCCAAGGCGCGGTGGGTAGCAATCAGCCCCAGCATTTT. Amino acid sequence: CASSQGAVGSNQPQHF.

CDR3 in DNA: TGTGCCACCAGTCTTAACAGCGGTGCCCAGTACTTC. It translates to CATSLNSGAQYF. This chain connects TRBV24-1 to TRBJ2-5, with D possibly matching TRBD2 (5 bases). This CDR3 contains 12 residues. V was cut by 6 bases and J by 9 bases, with 13 bases left in between. Germline V gene lookup returns CDR1 KGHDR and CDR2 SFDVKD.

The V and J genes are TRBV3-1 and TRBJ1-5; no firm D call. The CDR3 extends over 14 amino acids. Germline CDR1 reads LGHDT; CDR2 reads YNNKEL (reference sequence). V lost 1 base to trimming and J lost 6 bases, with 10 bases between them. As DNA, the CDR3 is TGTGCCAGCAGCCAAGGAAGTCGGGGTCAGCCCCAGCATTTT. Its protein is CASSQGSRGQPQHF.

This clonotype has just one count. The rearrangement links TRBV13 to TRBJ2-5; D is uncertain. With 2 bases removed from V and 1 base from J, the gap between germline ends came to 8 bases. The CDR3 extends over 14 amino acids. CDR1 and CDR2 (germline): PRHDT, FYEKMQ (reference sequence). The CDR3 loop is CASSLRALQETQYF. CDR3 in DNA: TGTGCCAGCAGCTTAAGGGCACTCCAAGAGACCCAGTACTTC. The whole variable domain, remainder taken from reference TRBV13 and TRBJ2-5, is AAGVIQSPRHLIKEKRETATLKCYPIPRHDTVYWYQQGPGQDPQFLISFYEKMQSDKGSIPDRFSAQQFSDYHSELNMSSLELGDSALYFCASSLRALQETQYFGPGTRLLVL.

The table lists this clonotype with a few counts. This chain connects TRBV6-1 to TRBJ2-7; 7 bases are a match to TRBD2. This CDR3 is built from 12 residues. V lost 3 bases to trimming and J lost 9 bases; unmatched junction nucleotides: 5. Germline lookup yields CDR1 MNHNS and CDR2 SASEGT. The CDR3 DNA reads as TGTGCCAGCAGTGACTCTAGCGGCTGGCAGTACTTC. Amino acid sequence: CASSDSSGWQYF.

This sequence joins TRBV28 and TRBJ2-1; possible D gene TRBD1, 5 bases. The CDR3 loop spans 13 amino acids. CDR1 and CDR2 (germline): MDHEN, SYDVKM. Deletions cut 8 bases from V and 3 bases from J, with 11 bases between. This CDR3 reads CASAWQGYNEQFF. CDR3 DNA: TGTGCCAGCGCTTGGCAGGGCTACAATGAGCAGTTCTTC.

CDR3 in amino acids: CASSQVIAGGSTEAFF. CDR3 sequence (DNA): TGTGCCAGCAGCCAAGTCATCGCAGGAGGGAGCACTGAAGCTTTCTTT. The chain uses TRBV14 and TRBJ1-1; D gene ambiguous. The CDR3 is 16 residues long. Germline CDR1 and CDR2: SGHDN and FVKESK. The germline V and J ends were trimmed by 1 base and 4 bases, with 16 bases remaining between them.

This clonotype has just a few counts. The chain uses TRBV10-3 and TRBJ1-5; the D gene is possibly TRBD1 (6 bases). Deletions cut 4 bases from V and 0 bases from J, with 10 bases between. Germline V CDR1 and CDR2: ENHRY, SYGVKD. The CDR3 is 15 amino acids. The CDR3 region has the DNA TGTGCCATCAGTGTGGCAGGGGATAGCAATCAGCCCCAGCATTTT. It is translated as CAISVAGDSNQPQHF.

The chain uses TRBV4-1 and TRBJ1-1; D gene ambiguous. The V gene's germline CDR1 is MGHRA and CDR2 YSYEKL. The CDR3 length is 15 residues. Trimming took off 3 bases at V and 0 bases at J, with 11 bases between the two ends. CDR3 sequence (DNA): TGCGCCAGCAGCCACCCGTCCAACTTGAACACTGAAGCTTTCTTT. Protein: CASSHPSNLNTEAFF.

The chain employs TRBV7-8 and TRBJ2-3, with 7 bases aligning to TRBD2. With V trimmed by 0 bases and J by 2 bases, 11 bases remained unmatched. Germline loops: CDR1 SGHVS, CDR2 FQNEAQ. The CDR3 is 18 residues long. The CDR3 reads CASSLALESGDSTDTQYF. The CDR3 nucleotides read TGTGCCAGCAGCTTAGCGCTGGAGAGCGGGGATTCCACAGATACGCAGTATTTT.

The chain joins TRBV12-3 or TRBV12-4 to TRBJ2-2; D remains ambiguous. V lost 6 bases and J 6 bases, leaving 8 bases between the germline ends. The CDR3 consists of 12 residues. The DNA for the CDR3 is TGTGCCAGCAGCTCTCATTCCGGGGAGCTGTTTTTT. It codes for CASSSHSGELFF.

This rearrangement joins TRBV7-9 to TRBJ2-1, with 8 bases fitting TRBD2. J lost 10 bases, V lost 5 bases, and 13 bases had no gene match. CDR3 length equals 15 residues. Looked up from germline, CDR1 is SEHNR and CDR2 is FQNEAQ (reference sequence). DNA for the CDR3: TGTGCCAGCAGCCCCCTCGGGACTAGAAATATCGAGCAGTTCTTC. Its translation is CASSPLGTRNIEQFF.

This sequence joins TRBV29-1 and TRBJ1-2; D remains ambiguous. This CDR3 has 12 amino acids. Trimming took 6 bases from V and 7 from J, leaving 15 bases between them. Germline-derived CDR1 and CDR2 are SQVTM and ANQGSEA. CDR3 region: CSVAGGRGGYTF. The CDR3 nucleotides are TGCAGCGTGGCCGGAGGACGGGGTGGCTACACCTTC.

The chain employs TRBV6-5 and TRBJ2-5; maybe TRBD1 (6 bases). Between the trimmed V and J ends, which lost 2 bases and 1 base, there was a span of 8 bases. Per germline, CDR1 MNHEY and CDR2 SVGAGI. The CDR3 is 14 residues long. The CDR3 DNA follows: TGTGCCAGCAGTTACGACAGGATCCAAGAGACCCAGTACTTC. Translated: CASSYDRIQETQYF.

This clonotype occurred a few times. The chain uses TRBV7-9 and TRBJ1-6; the D is unclear. The ends were cut back, 0 bases at V and 9 bases at J, with 6 bases in the middle. This CDR3 is built from 13 residues. Germline values: CDR1 SEHNR, CDR2 FQNEAQ (reference sequence). The CDR3 spells CASSLAEGSPLHF. CDR3 bases: TGTGCCAGCAGCTTAGCCGAGGGTTCACCCCTCCACTTT.

This clonotype was counted a few times. CDR3 DNA sequence: TGCAGTGCTTACAGGGGGCGCACTTACAATGAGCAGTTCTTC. Residues: CSAYRGRTYNEQFF. This chain connects TRBV20-1 to TRBJ2-1; 9 bases agree with TRBD1. Germline loops: CDR1 DFQATT, CDR2 SNEGSKA (reference sequence). Trimming at V came to 5 bases and at J to 4 bases, leaving 6 bases not matched to a gene. The CDR3 is made up of 14 amino acids.

The rearrangement uses TRBV12-3 or TRBV12-4 and TRBJ1-2, with 7 positions matching TRBD1. The V segment lost 6 bases and the J segment 6 bases; nucleotides outside the gene matches: 13. This CDR3 has 15 amino acids. CDR3 bases: TGTGCCAGCAGAATGACAGGGAGGCCCTCGAATGGCTACACCTTC. Translating it yields CASRMTGRPSNGYTF.

CDR3 in amino acids: CASSPKEGGLAYNEQFF. The CDR3 region has the DNA TGTGCCAGCAGCCCCAAAGAGGGGGGGTTAGCCTACAATGAGCAGTTCTTC. V gene TRBV11-1 combines with J gene TRBJ2-1; tentatively, D is TRBD2 (7 bases). This CDR3 comprises 17 residues. Germline assignment: CDR1 SGHAT and CDR2 FQDESV (reference sequence). V was shortened by 5 bases and J by 2 bases, with 19 bases between the two germline ends.

This chain uses TRBV6-6 with TRBJ1-2; D is perhaps TRBD1 (6 bases). CDR1 is MNHNY, CDR2 SVGAGI, per germline (reference sequence). Trimming pared 2 bases from V and 1 base from J, leaving 8 bases between. This CDR3 is 14 amino acids long. DNA for the CDR3: TGTGCCAGCAGTTACACAGGGATTAACTATGGCTACACCTTC. Translation: CASSYTGINYGYTF.

This chain links TRBV12-3 or TRBV12-4 with TRBJ2-1, with TRBD2 matching over 9 bases. Trimming cost V 5 bases and J 4 bases; bases outside gene matches: 6. The CDR3 loop spans 15 amino acids. The CDR3 DNA is TGTGCCAGCAGTCCTATAGCGGGGGAGTACAATGAGCAGTTCTTC. Translation gives CASSPIAGEYNEQFF.

The V gene is TRBV9, the J gene TRBJ2-5; D is unresolved. Between the trimmed V and J ends, which lost 0 bases and 3 bases, there was a span of 12 bases. This CDR3 spans 15 amino acids. The germline CDR1 and CDR2 sequences are SGDLS and YYNGEE. The CDR3 region is CASSVAVGGEETQYF. DNA for the CDR3: TGTGCCAGCAGCGTAGCAGTGGGCGGCGAAGAGACCCAGTACTTC.

The chain uses TRBV9 and TRBJ1-1; D possibly corresponds to TRBD1 (5 bases). The CDR3 runs 14 residues. CDR1 and CDR2 (germline): SGDLS, YYNGEE. Trimming shortened V by 0 bases and J by 5 bases, and 11 bases separated the two germline ends. The CDR3 bases are TGTGCCAGCAGCGTAGAGTCCGACAGTACTGAAGCTTTCTTT. The encoded protein is CASSVESDSTEAFF.

V is TRBV18 and J is TRBJ2-3, with D possibly called TRBD1 or TRBD2 (6 bases each). This CDR3 contains 13 residues. V was pared by 5 bases and J by 1 base, with 7 bases between. Looked up from germline, CDR1 is KGHSH and CDR2 is LQKENI. For the CDR3, the DNA is TGTGCCAGCTCAGGGGGGCGCACAGATACGCAGTATTTT. Protein product: CASSGGRTDTQYF.